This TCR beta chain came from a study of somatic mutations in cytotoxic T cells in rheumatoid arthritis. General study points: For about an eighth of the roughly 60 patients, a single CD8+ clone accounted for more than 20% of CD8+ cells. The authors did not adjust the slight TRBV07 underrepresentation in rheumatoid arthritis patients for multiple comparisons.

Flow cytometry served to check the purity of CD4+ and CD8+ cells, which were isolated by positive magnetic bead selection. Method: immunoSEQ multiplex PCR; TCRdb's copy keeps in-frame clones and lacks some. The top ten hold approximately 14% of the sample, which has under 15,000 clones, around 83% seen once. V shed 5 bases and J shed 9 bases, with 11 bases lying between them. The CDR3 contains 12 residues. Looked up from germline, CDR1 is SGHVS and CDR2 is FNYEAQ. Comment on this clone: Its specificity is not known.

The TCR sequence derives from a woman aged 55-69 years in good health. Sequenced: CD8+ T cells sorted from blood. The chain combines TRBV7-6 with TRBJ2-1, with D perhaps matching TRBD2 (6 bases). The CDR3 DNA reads TGTGCCAGCAGCCTCACTAGCAGTGAGCAGTTCTTC. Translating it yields CASSLTSSEQFF.